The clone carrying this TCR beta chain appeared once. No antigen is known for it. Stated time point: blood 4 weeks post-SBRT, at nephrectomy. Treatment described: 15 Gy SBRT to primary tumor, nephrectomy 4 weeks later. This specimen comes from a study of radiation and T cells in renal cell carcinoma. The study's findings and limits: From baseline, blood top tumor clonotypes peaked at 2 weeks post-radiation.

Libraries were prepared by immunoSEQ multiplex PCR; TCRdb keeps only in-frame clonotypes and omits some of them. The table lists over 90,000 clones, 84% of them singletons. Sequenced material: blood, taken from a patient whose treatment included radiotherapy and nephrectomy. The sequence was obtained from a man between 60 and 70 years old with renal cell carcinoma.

CDR3 protein: CSPDYEQYF. CDR3 DNA: TGCAGCCCAGACTACGAGCAGTACTTC. The genes are TRBV29-1 and TRBJ2-7; unclear D gene. Germline values: CDR1 SQVTM, CDR2 ANQGSEA. The ends were cut back, 8 bases at V and 3 bases at J, with 5 bases in the middle. The CDR3 length is 9 residues.